This T cell receptor (beta chain) was observed in a study of blood T cell repertoires in COVID-19. The overall study: Sample material is recorded as cDNA or gDNA derived from T cells, B-cell-depleted T cells, or PBMCs.

Profiling relied on immunoSEQ multiplex PCR, and the TCRdb table lists in-frame clones only, not all of them. The table includes about 100,000 clones, 65% to 90% detected once. The CDR3 is 15 amino acids. V lost 6 bases to trimming and J lost 1 base, with 16 bases between them. CDR1 is SGHAT, CDR2 FQNNGV, per germline. In terms of age and location, participants ranged from roughly 18 to 90 years and lived in fewer than 30 US areas. Donors in Cohort 3 who had recovered were those with two negative PCRs, healthcare professional clearance, or resolution of their symptoms. This sequence originates from a woman between 50 and 59 years old who had recovered from COVID-19. The chain uses TRBV11-2 and TRBJ2-7; D unclear. Sequences were obtained from PBMCs or T cells enriched from blood (not recorded which). In nucleotides, the CDR3 is TGTGCCAGCAGACGGAGCTACTCTGATTCCTACGAGCAGTACTTC. Its translation: CASRRSYSDSYEQYF.